A single sample gave rise to the 10 T cell receptor beta chains below, sequenced in a study of blood T cell repertoires in COVID-19. Clones were sequenced by immunoSEQ multiplex PCR, and TCRdb holds only the in-frame ones, with some missing. This sample has some 110,000 clones, with about 83% found just once. Sequencing was performed on peripheral blood. The receptors here all came from a man between 65 and 79 years old with acute or convalescent COVID-19.

The gene calls are TRBV13 and TRBJ2-3; D perhaps matches TRBD2 (5 bases). V gave up 2 bases and J gave up 8 bases, with 11 bases separating them. CDR3 length equals 13 residues. Germline CDR1 reads PRHDT; CDR2 reads FYEKMQ (reference sequence). The CDR3 reads CASSLRGAGTQYF. The CDR3 DNA reads TGTGCCAGCAGCTTAAGAGGTGCGGGTACGCAGTATTTT.

The table lists this clone with a few counts. V is TRBV27 and J is TRBJ1-5, with D possibly TRBD1 on 5 matching bases. Trimming cost V 2 bases and J 5 bases, with 16 bases left between them. CDR3 length equals 16 residues. CDR1 MNHEY and CDR2 SMNVEV come from the germline V gene (reference sequence). In DNA form, the CDR3 reads TGTGCCAGCAGTTTACGCTATCGACAGTCTGATCAGCCCCAGCATTTT. Amino acid sequence: CASSLRYRQSDQPQHF.

Only a few counts were recorded for this clone. The rearrangement links TRBV19 to TRBJ1-1, with D tentatively TRBD1 (5 bases). Germline V lookup: CDR1 LNHDA, CDR2 SQIVND (reference sequence). The CDR3 extends over 13 amino acids. V was pared by 7 bases and J by 6 bases, with 15 bases between. The chain's CDR3 is CASTAGKGSEAFF. The CDR3 nucleotides read TGTGCCAGTACGGCAGGGAAAGGGTCTGAAGCTTTCTTT.

The chain has TRBV28 and TRBJ2-3, with TRBD2 matching over 10 bases. Germline values: CDR1 MDHEN, CDR2 SYDVKM. This CDR3 comprises 14 residues. With V trimmed by 6 bases and J by 7 bases, 7 bases remained unmatched. The CDR3 region is CASRQREGPNTQYF. The DNA of the CDR3 is TGTGCCAGCAGACAGCGGGAGGGCCCAAATACGCAGTATTTT.

The rearrangement links TRBV5-1 to TRBJ2-3; D is perhaps TRBD1 (5 bases). Germline CDR1 reads SGHRS; CDR2 reads YFSETQ. The CDR3 sequence is 16 residues long. The V end was cut by 5 bases, the J end by 6 bases, with 22 bases between. CDR3 bases: TGCGCCAGCAGTGACTCCGACTTGCTGGGGCTCGATACGCAGTATTTT. It encodes CASSDSDLLGLDTQYF.

This clone has a handful of counts. The rearrangement joins TRBV19 to TRBJ1-4; weak D call: TRBD1 (5 bases). The V gene's germline CDR1 is LNHDA and CDR2 SQIVND (reference sequence). The length of the CDR3 is 15 residues. Trimming pared 5 bases from V and 7 bases from J, leaving 17 bases between. CDR3 coding DNA: TGTGCCAGTAGTCCGGGCCAGCTGGGGGGTGAAAAACTGTTTTTT. Its protein product is CASSPGQLGGEKLFF. Full variable domain (outside the CDR3, taken from reference TRBV19 and TRBJ1-4): DGGITQSPKYLFRKEGQNVTLSCEQNLNHDAMYWYRQDPGQGLRLIYYSQIVNDFQKGDIAEGYSVSREKKESFPLTVTSAQKNPTAFYLCASSPGQLGGEKLFFGSGTQLSVL.

The chain joins TRBV6-5 to TRBJ1-5; maybe TRBD1 (5 bases). This CDR3 has 14 residues. Trimming left V 8 bases short and J 2 bases short, with 13 bases between. The germline V gene encodes CDR1 MNHEY and CDR2 SVGAGI. CDR3 sequence: CASRLGLGNQPQHF. The DNA for the CDR3 is TGTGCCAGCCGGCTGGGGCTCGGCAATCAGCCCCAGCATTTT.

The chain is built from TRBV9 and TRBJ2-1; 8 bases align to TRBD2. Germline CDR1 is SGDLS and CDR2 is YYNGEE. The V segment lost 4 bases and the J segment 6 bases; nucleotides outside the gene matches: 12. CDR3 length: 16 amino acids. The CDR3 DNA is TGTGCCAGCAGCCAAGTAGCGGGGTTCCCCGGCAATGAGCAGTTCTTC. Encoded protein: CASSQVAGFPGNEQFF.

This clone was counted between two and nine times. V gene TRBV7-9 combines with J gene TRBJ2-7; 9 nucleotides match TRBD1. J was trimmed by 1 base and V by 0 bases; bases with no gene match: 4. Germline CDR1 reads SEHNR; CDR2 reads FQNEAQ (reference sequence). This CDR3 has 16 residues. This CDR3 is CASSLATGGKSYEQYF. CDR3 DNA sequence: TGTGCCAGCAGCTTAGCGACAGGGGGGAAATCCTACGAGCAGTACTTC.

J is TRBJ2-3 and V is TRBV18; no reliable D call. The CDR3 is 15 residues long. From germline, CDR1 is KGHSH and CDR2 LQKENI. Trimming took off 0 bases at V and 4 bases at J, with 11 bases between the two ends. The CDR3 loop is CASSPPTASPDTQYF. CDR3 bases: TGTGCCAGCTCACCACCAACTGCGAGCCCAGATACGCAGTATTTT. The complete variable domain, with remaining parts taken from reference TRBV18 and TRBJ2-3, reads NAGVMQNPRHLVRRRGQEARLRCSPMKGHSHVYWYRQLPEEGLKFMVYLQKENIIDESGMPKERFSAEFPKEGPSILRIQQVVRGDSAAYFCASSPPTASPDTQYFGPGTRLTVL.